A selection of T cell receptor beta chains follows, all from one sample in a study of T cell changes during pregnancy in multiple sclerosis. Sequencing was performed with immunoSEQ multiplex PCR; in TCRdb, only in-frame clones are kept and a portion is missing. Of tens of thousands of clones listed, roughly 92% are singletons. This sample comprised peripheral blood, obtained after pregnancy. The origin of the receptors is a female donor in good health, enrolled as a control in a pregnancy study. Both conserved end residues are part of each CDR3. D genes are given only for firm matches. Rows may omit the clone size; those that give it use once, few, many or a size class.

V	size	D	J	CDR3	DNA
TRBV20-1	few	-	TRBJ1-1	CSGQQNTEAFF	TGCAGTGGACAGCAGAACACTGAAGCTTTCTTT
TRBV18	-	TRBD2	TRBJ2-5	CASSPGTSALPDF	TGTGCCAGCTCACCCGGGACTAGCGCCCTCCCCGACTTC
TRBV5-6	-	TRBD1	TRBJ1-2	CASRPGTGGRGYTF	TGTGCCAGCAGACCTGGGACAGGGGGACGAGGCTACACCTTC
TRBV9	-	-	TRBJ1-4	CASSDEESGEKLFF	TGTGCCAGCAGCGACGAGGAAAGCGGTGAAAAACTGTTTTTT
TRBV7-2	few	-	TRBJ2-2	CASSFRGGTGELFF	TGTGCCAGCAGCTTCAGGGGCGGGACCGGGGAGCTGTTTTTT
TRBV4-1	-	TRBD2	TRBJ2-5	CASSQDEQRGGKETQYF	TGCGCCAGCAGCCAAGACGAACAGCGGGGCGGCAAAGAGACCCAGTACTTC
TRBV5-1	once	-	TRBJ2-7	CASSIGPTGEQYF	TGCGCCAGCAGCATAGGACCAACGGGGGAGCAGTACTTC
TRBV18	-	-	TRBJ2-1	CASSPGGEQFF	TGTGCCAGCTCACCAGGCGGTGAGCAGTTCTTC
TRBV28	once	TRBD1	TRBJ2-4	CASKVTGVVKNIQYF	TGTGCCAGCAAGGTAACAGGGGTTGTCAAAAACATTCAGTACTTC
TRBV18	-	TRBD1	TRBJ2-3	CASSKSGQGATDTQYF	TGTGCCAGCTCAAAGTCCGGACAGGGGGCGACAGATACGCAGTATTTT
TRBV7-8	-	TRBD1	TRBJ1-2	CASSPSGTGGYGYTF	TGTGCCAGCAGCCCGAGTGGGACAGGGGGCTATGGCTACACCTTC
TRBV5-1	-	TRBD1	TRBJ1-1	CASSKGQGGGYTEAFF	TGCGCCAGCAGCAAGGGACAGGGCGGGGGATACACTGAAGCTTTCTTT
TRBV6-1	-	TRBD1	TRBJ1-5	CASRLGQGVQPQHF	TGTGCCAGCAGGTTAGGACAGGGAGTCCAGCCCCAGCATTTT
TRBV28	-	-	TRBJ2-7	CASSFPSGEQYF	TGTGCCAGCAGTTTTCCCTCGGGGGAGCAGTACTTC
TRBV2	-	-	TRBJ2-3	CASSEQGLLSTDTQYF	TGTGCCAGCAGTGAACAGGGACTCCTAAGCACAGATACGCAGTATTTT
TRBV7-9	-	-	TRBJ1-2	CASSLGTAYGWGIDGYTF	TGTGCCAGCAGCTTAGGGACAGCTTACGGTTGGGGTATTGATGGCTACACCTTC
TRBV11-2	-	TRBD2	TRBJ2-7	CASSGLADFYEQYF	TGTGCCAGCAGTGGTCTAGCGGACTTCTACGAGCAGTACTTC
TRBV27	once	-	TRBJ2-7	CASSLSGHGPYEQYF	TGTGCCAGCAGTCTCTCGGGACACGGACCCTACGAGCAGTACTTC
TRBV9	-	TRBD2	TRBJ2-5	CASSAGLAEETQYF	TGTGCCAGCAGCGCGGGACTAGCGGAAGAGACCCAGTACTTC
TRBV5-4	-	-	TRBJ1-2	CASSFRQSPNYGYTF	TGTGCCAGCAGCTTTAGACAGTCCCCTAACTATGGCTACACCTTC
TRBV9	once	TRBD2	TRBJ2-3	CASRDRLAGEDTQYF	TGTGCCAGCAGGGACCGGCTAGCGGGAGAAGATACGCAGTATTTT
TRBV19	-	-	TRBJ1-1	CASIPTGGVNTEAFF	TGTGCCAGTATTCCTACGGGAGGGGTGAACACTGAAGCTTTCTTT
TRBV5-6	-	-	TRBJ1-1	CASAGAGITEAFF	TGTGCCAGCGCAGGGGCAGGGATCACTGAAGCTTTCTTT
TRBV11-2	-	TRBD2	TRBJ2-5	CASSVGTSLVETQYF	TGTGCCAGCAGCGTAGGGACTAGTTTAGTAGAGACCCAGTACTTC
TRBV15	-	-	TRBJ1-5	CATSMRTSNQPQHF	TGTGCCACCAGCATGAGGACAAGCAATCAGCCCCAGCATTTT
TRBV5-1	-	TRBD2	TRBJ2-5	CASSSPRGGGETQYF	TGCGCCAGCAGCTCGCCACGCGGGGGGGGTGAGACCCAGTACTTC
TRBV27	-	-	TRBJ2-7	CASSFSGAYEQYF	TGTGCCAGCAGTTTCTCGGGGGCCTACGAGCAGTACTTC
TRBV7-3	-	-	TRBJ2-1	CASSLLSGGEQFF	TGTGCCAGCAGCTTACTCTCGGGTGGTGAGCAGTTCTTC
TRBV5-4	-	TRBD1	TRBJ2-2	CASSLGGTGGPTGELFF	TGTGCCAGCAGCTTGGGGGGGACAGGGGGCCCCACCGGGGAGCTGTTTTTT
TRBV5-4	-	TRBD2	TRBJ2-1	CASSLAAGEEQFF	TGTGCCAGCAGCTTGGCCGCGGGGGAAGAGCAGTTCTTC
TRBV6-5	-	TRBD2	TRBJ2-1	CASSYSSGGGGEQFF	TGTGCCAGCAGTTACTCTTCGGGAGGTGGGGGTGAGCAGTTCTTC
TRBV30	-	TRBD1	TRBJ1-1	CAWMPRDRGGTEAFF	TGTGCCTGGATGCCACGGGACAGGGGAGGGACTGAAGCTTTCTTT
TRBV28	-	-	TRBJ1-3	CAITGYSGNTIYF	TGTGCCATAACGGGGTACTCTGGAAACACCATATATTTT
TRBV15	-	-	TRBJ1-1	CATSSRQRGTEAFF	TGTGCCACCAGCTCAAGACAGCGAGGCACTGAAGCTTTCTTT
TRBV21-1	-	-	TRBJ2-7	CASSPRSNSYEQYF	TGTGCCAGCAGCCCTCGGTCCAACTCCTACGAGCAGTACTTC
TRBV6-1	-	TRBD1	TRBJ1-5	CASSEGQGHQPQHF	TGTGCCAGCAGTGAAGGACAGGGCCATCAGCCCCAGCATTTT
TRBV21-1	-	-	TRBJ2-3	CASSKGSSGDTQYF	TGTGCCAGCAGCAAAGGTAGCAGTGGAGATACGCAGTATTTT
TRBV19	-	-	TRBJ2-7	CASSSSFSREQYF	TGTGCCAGTAGTAGCAGTTTTTCAAGAGAGCAGTACTTC
TRBV4-3	once	TRBD2	TRBJ2-7	CASSQELAGGYGYEQYF	TGCGCCAGCAGCCAAGAACTAGCGGGAGGATACGGCTACGAGCAGTACTTC
TRBV5-1	-	TRBD1	TRBJ1-1	CASSPQGDTEAFF	TGCGCCAGCAGCCCCCAGGGGGACACTGAAGCTTTCTTT
TRBV7-6	-	TRBD2	TRBJ2-1	CASSLVWTSGRAGYNEQFF	TGTGCCAGCAGCTTAGTCTGGACTAGCGGGAGGGCCGGGTACAATGAGCAGTTCTTC
TRBV7-2	-	-	TRBJ1-4	CASSLVGGQRNEKLFF	TGTGCCAGCAGCTTAGTAGGAGGACAGCGTAATGAAAAACTGTTTTTT
TRBV27	-	TRBD2	TRBJ2-1	CASSFGTSIEQFF	TGTGCCAGCAGTTTCGGGACTAGTATTGAGCAGTTCTTC
TRBV29-1	-	-	TRBJ1-1	CSVVRQGRDTEAFF	TGCAGCGTTGTTAGGCAGGGGAGGGACACTGAAGCTTTCTTT
TRBV28	-	-	TRBJ1-6	CASKVLGQSNSPLHF	TGTGCCAGTAAGGTTCTAGGACAGTCTAATTCACCCCTCCACTTT
TRBV7-7	few	TRBD2	TRBJ2-1	CASSLGLAGGDNEQFF	TGTGCCAGCAGCTTAGGGCTAGCGGGGGGGGATAATGAGCAGTTCTTC
TRBV13	-	TRBD2	TRBJ2-3	CASSNGLVRSDTQYF	TGTGCCAGCAGCAACGGACTAGTGCGATCAGATACGCAGTATTTT
TRBV7-9	-	-	TRBJ2-7	CASSSATEPYEQYF	TGTGCCAGCAGCTCTGCCACTGAACCCTACGAGCAGTACTTC
TRBV10-2	-	-	TRBJ2-4	CASSEWVRDIQYF	TGCGCCAGCAGTGAATGGGTCAGGGACATTCAGTACTTC
TRBV7-8	-	TRBD1	TRBJ1-1	CASSAGQGWFAFF	TGTGCCAGCAGCGCGGGACAGGGATGGTTCGCTTTCTTT